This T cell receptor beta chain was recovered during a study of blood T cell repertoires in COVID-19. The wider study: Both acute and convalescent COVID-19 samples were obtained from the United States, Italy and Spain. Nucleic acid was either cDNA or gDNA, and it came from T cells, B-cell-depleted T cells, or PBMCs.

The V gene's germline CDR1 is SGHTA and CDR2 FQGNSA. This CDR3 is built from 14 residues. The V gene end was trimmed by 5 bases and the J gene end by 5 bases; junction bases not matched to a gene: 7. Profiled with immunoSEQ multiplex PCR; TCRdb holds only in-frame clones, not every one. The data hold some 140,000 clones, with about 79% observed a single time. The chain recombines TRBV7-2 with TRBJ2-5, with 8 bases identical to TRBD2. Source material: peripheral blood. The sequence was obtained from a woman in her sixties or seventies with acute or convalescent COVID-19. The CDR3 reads CASSPRGGAETQYF. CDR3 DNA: TGTGCCAGCAGCCCCCGGGGGGGGGCGGAGACCCAGTACTTC.